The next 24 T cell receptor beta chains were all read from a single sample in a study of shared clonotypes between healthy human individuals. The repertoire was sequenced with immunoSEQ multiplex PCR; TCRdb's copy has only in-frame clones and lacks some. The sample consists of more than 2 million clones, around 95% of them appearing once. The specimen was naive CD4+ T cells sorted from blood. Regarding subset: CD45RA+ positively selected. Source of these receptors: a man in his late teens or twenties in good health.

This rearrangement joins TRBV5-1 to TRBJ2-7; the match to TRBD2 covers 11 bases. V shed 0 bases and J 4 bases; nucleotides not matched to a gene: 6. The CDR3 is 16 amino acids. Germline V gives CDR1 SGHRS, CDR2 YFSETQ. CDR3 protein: CASSLAGLAGGYEQYF. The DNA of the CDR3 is TGCGCCAGCAGCTTGGCCGGGCTAGCGGGAGGATACGAGCAGTACTTC. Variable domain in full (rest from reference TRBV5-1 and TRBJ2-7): KAGVTQTPRYLIKTRGQQVTLSCSPISGHRSVSWYQQTPGQGLQFLFEYFSETQRNKGNFPGRFSGRQFSNSRSEMNVSTLELGDSALYLCASSLAGLAGGYEQYFGPGTRLTVT.

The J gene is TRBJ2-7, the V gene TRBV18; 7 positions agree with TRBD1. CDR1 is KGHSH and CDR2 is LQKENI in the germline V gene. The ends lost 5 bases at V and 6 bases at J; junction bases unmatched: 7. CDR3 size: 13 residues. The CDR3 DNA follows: TGTGCCAGCTCAAAAGACAGGGCTCGCGAGCAGTACTTC. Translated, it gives CASSKDRAREQYF.

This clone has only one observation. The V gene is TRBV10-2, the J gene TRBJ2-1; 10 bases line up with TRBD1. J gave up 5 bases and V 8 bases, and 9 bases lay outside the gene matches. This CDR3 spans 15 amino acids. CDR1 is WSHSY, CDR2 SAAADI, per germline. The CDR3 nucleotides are TGCGCCAGCCTTGATTGGACAGGGGGGGACAATGAGCAGTTCTTC. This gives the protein CASLDWTGGDNEQFF.

The CDR3 sequence: CASSRDGLGTDTQYF. CDR3 DNA sequence: TGCGCCAGCAGCCGGGATGGGTTGGGCACAGATACGCAGTATTTT. The chain carries TRBV4-3 and TRBJ2-3; D unclear. The V and J ends lost 4 bases and 1 base respectively, with 12 bases between them. Germline CDR1 is LGHNA and CDR2 is YSLEER. The CDR3 runs 15 residues.

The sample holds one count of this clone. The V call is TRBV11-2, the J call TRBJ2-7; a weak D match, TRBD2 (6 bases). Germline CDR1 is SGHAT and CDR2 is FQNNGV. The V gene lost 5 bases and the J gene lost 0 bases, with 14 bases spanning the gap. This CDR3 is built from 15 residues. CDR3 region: CASSPGTASSYEQYF. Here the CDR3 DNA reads TGTGCCAGCAGCCCAGGGACTGCGAGCTCCTACGAGCAGTACTTC.

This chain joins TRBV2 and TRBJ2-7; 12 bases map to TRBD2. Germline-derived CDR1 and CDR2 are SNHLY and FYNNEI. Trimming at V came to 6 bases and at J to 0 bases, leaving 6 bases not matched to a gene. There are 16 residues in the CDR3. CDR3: CASRQTSGRSSYEQYF. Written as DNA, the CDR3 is TGTGCCAGCAGACAAACTAGCGGGAGGTCCTCCTACGAGCAGTACTTC.

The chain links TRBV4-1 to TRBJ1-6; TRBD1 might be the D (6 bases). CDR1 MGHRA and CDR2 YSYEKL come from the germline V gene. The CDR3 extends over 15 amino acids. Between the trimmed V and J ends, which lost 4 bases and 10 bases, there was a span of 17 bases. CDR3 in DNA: TGCGCCAGCAGCCCCGGACAACAGGGTCGATCACCCCTCCACTTT. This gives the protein CASSPGQQGRSPLHF.

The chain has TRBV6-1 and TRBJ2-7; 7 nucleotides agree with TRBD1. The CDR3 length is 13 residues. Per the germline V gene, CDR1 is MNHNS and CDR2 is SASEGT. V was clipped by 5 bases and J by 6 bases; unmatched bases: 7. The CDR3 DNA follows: TGTGCCAGCAGTAGACAGGGATTTCGCGAGCAGTACTTC. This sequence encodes CASSRQGFREQYF.

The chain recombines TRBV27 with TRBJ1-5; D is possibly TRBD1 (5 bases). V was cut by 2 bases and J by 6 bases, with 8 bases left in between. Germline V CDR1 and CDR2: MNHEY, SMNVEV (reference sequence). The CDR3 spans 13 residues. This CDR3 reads CASSLGGSQPQHF. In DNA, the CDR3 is TGTGCCAGCAGTTTAGGGGGGAGTCAGCCCCAGCATTTT.

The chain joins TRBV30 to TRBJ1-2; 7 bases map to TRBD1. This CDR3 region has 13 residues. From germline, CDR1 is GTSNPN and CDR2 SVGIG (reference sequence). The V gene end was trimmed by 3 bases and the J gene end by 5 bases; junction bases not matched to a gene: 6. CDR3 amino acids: CAWSMTGLYGYTF. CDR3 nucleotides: TGTGCCTGGAGCATGACAGGGTTGTATGGCTACACCTTC.

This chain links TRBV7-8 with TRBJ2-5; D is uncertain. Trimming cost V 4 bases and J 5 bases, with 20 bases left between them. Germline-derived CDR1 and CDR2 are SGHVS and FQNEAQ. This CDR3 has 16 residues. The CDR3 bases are TGTGCCAGCAGCTCAAACACGGGCAGCCTGGGGGAGACCCAGTACTTC. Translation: CASSSNTGSLGETQYF.

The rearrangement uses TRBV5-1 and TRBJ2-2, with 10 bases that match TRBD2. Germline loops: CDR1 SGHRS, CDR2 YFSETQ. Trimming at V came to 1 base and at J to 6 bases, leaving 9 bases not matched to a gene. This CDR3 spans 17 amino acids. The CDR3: CASSLSPSGSGSGELFF. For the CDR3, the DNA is TGCGCCAGCAGCTTGAGCCCTAGCGGGAGTGGGTCCGGGGAGCTGTTTTTT.

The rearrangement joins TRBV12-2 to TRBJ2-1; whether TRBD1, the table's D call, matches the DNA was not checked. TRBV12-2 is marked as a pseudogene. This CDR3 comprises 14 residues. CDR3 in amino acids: CASRPLTRYNEQFF. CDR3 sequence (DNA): TGTGCAAGTCGCCCACTTACCAGGTACAATGAGCAGTTCTTC.

The CDR3 protein is CAWSATGYGYTF. As DNA, the CDR3 is TGTGCCTGGAGTGCGACAGGGTATGGCTACACCTTC. The gene calls are TRBV30 and TRBJ1-2, with 7 bases fitting TRBD1. The CDR3 is 12 amino acids. Unmatched junction bases numbered 1, after V lost 1 base and J lost 5 bases. The germline CDR1 and CDR2 sequences are GTSNPN and SVGIG (reference sequence).

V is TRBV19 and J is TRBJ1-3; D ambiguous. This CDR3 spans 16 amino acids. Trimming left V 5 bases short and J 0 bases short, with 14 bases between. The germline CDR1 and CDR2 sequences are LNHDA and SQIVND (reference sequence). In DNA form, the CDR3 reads TGTGCCAGTAGTGACCTCGGCTCTTTCTCTGGAAACACCATATATTTT. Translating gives CASSDLGSFSGNTIYF. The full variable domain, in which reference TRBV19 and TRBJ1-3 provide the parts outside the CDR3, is DGGITQSPKYLFRKEGQNVTLSCEQNLNHDAMYWYRQDPGQGLRLIYYSQIVNDFQKGDIAEGYSVSREKKESFPLTVTSAQKNPTAFYLCASSDLGSFSGNTIYFGEGSWLTVV.

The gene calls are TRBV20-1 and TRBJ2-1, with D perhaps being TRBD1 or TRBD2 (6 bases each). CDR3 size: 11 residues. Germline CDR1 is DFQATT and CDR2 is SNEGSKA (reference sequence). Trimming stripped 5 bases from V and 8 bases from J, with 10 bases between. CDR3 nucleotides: TGCAGTGCTGGAAGGGGGGATGAGCAGTTCTTC. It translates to CSAGRGDEQFF.

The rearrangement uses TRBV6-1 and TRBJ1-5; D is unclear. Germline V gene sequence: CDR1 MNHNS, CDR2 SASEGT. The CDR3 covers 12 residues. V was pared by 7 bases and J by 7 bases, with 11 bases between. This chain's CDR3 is CASTEVGQPQHF. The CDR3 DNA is TGTGCCAGCACCGAGGTAGGCCAGCCCCAGCATTTT.

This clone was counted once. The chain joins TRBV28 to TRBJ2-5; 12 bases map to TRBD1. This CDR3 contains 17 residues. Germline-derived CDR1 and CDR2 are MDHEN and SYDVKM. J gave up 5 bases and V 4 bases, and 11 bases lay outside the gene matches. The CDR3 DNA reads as TGTGCCAGCAGTTCCTCCGGGGGACAGGGGGCGCGGGAGACCCAGTACTTC. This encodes CASSSSGGQGARETQYF. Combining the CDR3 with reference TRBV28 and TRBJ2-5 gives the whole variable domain DVKVTQSSRYLVKRTGEKVFLECVQDMDHENMFWYRQDPGLGLRLIYFSYDVKMKEKGDIPEGYSVSREKKERFSLILESASTNQTSMYLCASSSSGGQGARETQYFGPGTRLLVL.

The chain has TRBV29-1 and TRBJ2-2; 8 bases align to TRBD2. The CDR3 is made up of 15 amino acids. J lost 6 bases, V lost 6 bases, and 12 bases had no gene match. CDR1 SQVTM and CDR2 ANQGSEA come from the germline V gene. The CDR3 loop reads CSVANSGTRPGELFF. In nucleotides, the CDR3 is TGCAGCGTAGCAAATTCCGGGACTAGACCCGGGGAGCTGTTTTTT.

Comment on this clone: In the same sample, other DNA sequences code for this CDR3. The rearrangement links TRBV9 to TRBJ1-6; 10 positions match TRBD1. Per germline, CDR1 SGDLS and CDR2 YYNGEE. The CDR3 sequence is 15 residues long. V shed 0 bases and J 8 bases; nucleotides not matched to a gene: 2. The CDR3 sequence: CASSVVGTGDSPLHF. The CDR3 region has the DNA TGTGCCAGCAGCGTAGTTGGGACAGGGGATTCACCCCTCCACTTT.

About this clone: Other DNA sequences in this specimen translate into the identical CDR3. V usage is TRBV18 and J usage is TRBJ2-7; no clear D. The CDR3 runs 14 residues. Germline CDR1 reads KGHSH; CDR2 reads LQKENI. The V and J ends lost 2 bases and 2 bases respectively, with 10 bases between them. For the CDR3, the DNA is TGTGCCAGCTCACCAGGGCAGGAGACCTACGAGCAGTACTTC. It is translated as CASSPGQETYEQYF.

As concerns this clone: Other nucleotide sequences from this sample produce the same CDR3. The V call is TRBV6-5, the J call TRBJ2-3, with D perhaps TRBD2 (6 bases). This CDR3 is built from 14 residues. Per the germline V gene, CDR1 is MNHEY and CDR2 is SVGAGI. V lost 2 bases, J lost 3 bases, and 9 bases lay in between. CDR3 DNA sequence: TGTGCCAGCAGTTACGGCGGGACGACAGATACGCAGTATTTT. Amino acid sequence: CASSYGGTTDTQYF.

CDR3 loop: CAWSVGRGAGNQPQHF. CDR3 coding DNA: TGTGCCTGGAGTGTGGGCAGGGGCGCAGGCAATCAGCCCCAGCATTTT. The gene calls are TRBV30 and TRBJ1-5, with D perhaps matching TRBD1 (6 bases). The V gene's germline CDR1 is GTSNPN and CDR2 SVGIG (reference sequence). This CDR3 has 16 residues. Trimming stripped 0 bases from V and 2 bases from J, with 14 bases between. Filled out from reference TRBV30 and TRBJ1-5, the complete variable domain reads SQTIHQWPATLVQPVGSPLSLECTVEGTSNPNLYWYRQAAGRGLQLLFYSVGIGQISSEVPQNLSASRPQDRQFILSSKKLLLSDSGFYLCAWSVGRGAGNQPQHFGDGTRLSIL.

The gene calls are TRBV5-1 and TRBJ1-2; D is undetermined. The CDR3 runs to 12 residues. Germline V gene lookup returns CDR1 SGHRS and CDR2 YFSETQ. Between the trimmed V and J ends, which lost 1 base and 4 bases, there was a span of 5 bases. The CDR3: CASSLNVYGYTF. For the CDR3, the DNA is TGCGCCAGCAGCTTGAATGTCTATGGCTACACCTTC.